A selection of T cell receptor beta chains follows, all from one sample in a study of blood T cell repertoires in COVID-19. Clones were sequenced by immunoSEQ multiplex PCR, and TCRdb holds only the in-frame ones, with some missing. The table lists approximately 470,000 clones, around 90% of them singletons, with about 0.75% in the top ten. Material: PBMCs or T cells enriched from blood (not recorded which). The receptors derive from a woman younger than 30 who had recovered from COVID-19. Both conserved end residues are trimmed from each CDR3. Fields, in order: J gene, V gene, D gene, CDR3 protein. D genes are given only for firm matches.

TRBJ1-2	TRBV28	TRBD1	ASREGARDGYT
TRBJ2-3	TRBV7-9	TRBD1	ASSFRTGGRDTQY
TRBJ2-1	TRBV9	NA	ASSGLAAFVSYNEQF
TRBJ1-4	TRBV5-6	TRBD1	ASGQGINEKLF
TRBJ1-1	TRBV7-3	NA	ASSARVNTEAF
TRBJ2-2	TRBV3-1/TRBV3-2	NA	ASSFREAGELF
TRBJ1-2	TRBV28	NA	ASSLPGQGYT
TRBJ1-3	TRBV6-4	NA	ASILRGSSGNTIY
TRBJ2-7	TRBV7-6	TRBD1	ASSFRGGTGGNEQY
TRBJ2-2	TRBV5-1	NA	ASSPGTTNTGELF
TRBJ2-4	TRBV2	TRBD2	ASSTGLAGVEDIQY
TRBJ2-3	TRBV7-3	TRBD2	ASSFGGELTDTQY
TRBJ2-5	TRBV3-1/TRBV3-2	TRBD2	ASSFSSGGAGETQY
TRBJ1-5	TRBV21-1	NA	ASISQRPYRRQPQH
TRBJ2-6	TRBV6-5	NA	ASMRSGANVLT
TRBJ2-2	TRBV19	TRBD2	ASRGPRGLAGGNTGELF
TRBJ1-2	TRBV2	NA	ASIGRDLSAYT
TRBJ1-3	TRBV5-4	NA	ASSFDSVSGNTIY
TRBJ2-6	TRBV5-1	NA	ASSLGGIAGANVLT
TRBJ1-1	TRBV18	NA	ASSPGFGAGTEAF
TRBJ2-5	TRBV6-6	TRBD2	ATRGAGGQETQY
TRBJ2-2	TRBV4-1	TRBD1	ASRRREGQGVNTGELF
TRBJ2-1	TRBV6-5	NA	ASSYTVSYNEQF
TRBJ2-3	TRBV5-4	NA	ASSLAGLERTDTQY